The 8 T cell receptor beta chains in this list originate from one sample, sequenced in a study of prognosis after radiotherapy for stage I lung cancer. The authors amplified TCR beta CDR3 from genomic DNA using two-round multiplex PCR. Primers specific to each TRBV and TRBJ gene were used in first-round PCR. TCRdb reanalysed the multiplex PCR reads using MiXCR and keeps one entry per CDR3 protein. Counted here are some 34,000 distinct CDR3 sequences, 34% occurring once; the ten biggest clones make up 15% to 20%. The sample was PBMCs, taken before or after stereotactic body radiation therapy (not recorded which). The receptors derive from a donor of 50 years or more with non-small cell lung cancer.

This clonotype was found many times. The chain carries TRBV28 and TRBJ1-3, with D perhaps matching TRBD1 (5 bases). There are 14 residues in the CDR3. Germline CDR1 is MDHEN and CDR2 is SYDVKM. V shed 5 bases and J shed 4 bases, with 12 bases lying between them. The CDR3 DNA is TGTGCCAGCAGTCTGAGGGGAGCGGGAAACACCATATATTTT. Amino acids: CASSLRGAGNTIYF.

This clonotype was seen ten or more times. V and J are TRBV11-3 and TRBJ2-1; maybe TRBD2 (7 bases). V was pared by 8 bases and J by 2 bases, with 22 bases between. The CDR3 has 17 amino acids. CDR1 and CDR2 from the germline V gene are SGHNT and YENEEA. DNA for the CDR3: TGTGCCAGCCAGGGGCTAGCGGACGCGAGAACCTACAATGAGCAGTTCTTC. It specifies CASQGLADARTYNEQFF.

This clonotype was seen repeatedly, ten times or more. The chain combines TRBV27 with TRBJ1-2; 7 nucleotides match TRBD1. The CDR3 covers 13 residues. J lost 3 bases, V lost 7 bases, and 5 bases had no gene match. The germline V gene encodes CDR1 MNHEY and CDR2 SMNVEV (reference sequence). CDR3 protein: CASNPTGHYGYTF. CDR3 DNA sequence: TGTGCCAGCAACCCGACAGGGCACTATGGCTACACCTTC.

The chain carries TRBV10-3 and TRBJ2-3, with 8 bases matching TRBD2. CDR3 size: 17 residues. V was pared by 2 bases and J by 6 bases, with 13 bases of the junction left unmatched. Germline-derived CDR1 and CDR2 are ENHRY and SYGVKD. CDR3 region: CAISETPLAVGGDTQYF. The DNA for the CDR3 is TGTGCCATCAGTGAGACCCCACTAGCGGTGGGGGGGGATACGCAGTATTTT.

There are many counts of this clonotype. This chain joins TRBV19 and TRBJ2-2, with 9 bases that match TRBD1. CDR1 is LNHDA, CDR2 SQIVND, per germline (reference sequence). The CDR3 is 16 amino acids. Trimming cost V 3 bases and J 8 bases; bases outside gene matches: 10. The CDR3 bases are TGTGCCAGTAGTATCTATGGGACAGGGCTGGCAGGGGAGCTGTTTTTT. Its protein is CASSIYGTGLAGELFF.

Concerning this clonotype: A much more abundant neighbour one base away suggests this may be a read error. The rearrangement links TRBV18 to TRBJ2-1, with unresolved D. Germline V gene data show CDR1 as KGHSH and CDR2 as LQKENI. The CDR3 loop spans 14 amino acids. Here the CDR3 reads CANSPQAGEDEQFF. In nucleotides, the CDR3 is TGTGCCAACTCACCACAAGCCGGAGAGGATGAGCAGTTCTTC.

In this sample, this clonotype turned up many times. This sequence joins TRBV6-2 or TRBV6-3 and TRBJ2-7; D gene unclear. Germline CDR1 and CDR2: MNHEY and SVGEGT. Trimming removed 4 bases from V and 5 bases from J, with 18 bases in between. This CDR3 is 15 amino acids long. The CDR3, as DNA: TGTGCCAGCAGTTCCTTTATTTTGAAGGGCCACGAGCAGTACTTC. Protein sequence: CASSSFILKGHEQYF.

This clonotype has at least ten counts. The J gene is TRBJ2-3, the V gene TRBV12-3 or TRBV12-4; possibly TRBD2 for D (5 bases). CDR3 size: 15 residues. V was trimmed by 3 bases and J by 2 bases, leaving 12 bases between them. The CDR3 DNA sequence: TGTGCCAGCAGTTTGTCGCACGGGATCACAGATACGCAGTATTTT. Its translation is CASSLSHGITDTQYF.